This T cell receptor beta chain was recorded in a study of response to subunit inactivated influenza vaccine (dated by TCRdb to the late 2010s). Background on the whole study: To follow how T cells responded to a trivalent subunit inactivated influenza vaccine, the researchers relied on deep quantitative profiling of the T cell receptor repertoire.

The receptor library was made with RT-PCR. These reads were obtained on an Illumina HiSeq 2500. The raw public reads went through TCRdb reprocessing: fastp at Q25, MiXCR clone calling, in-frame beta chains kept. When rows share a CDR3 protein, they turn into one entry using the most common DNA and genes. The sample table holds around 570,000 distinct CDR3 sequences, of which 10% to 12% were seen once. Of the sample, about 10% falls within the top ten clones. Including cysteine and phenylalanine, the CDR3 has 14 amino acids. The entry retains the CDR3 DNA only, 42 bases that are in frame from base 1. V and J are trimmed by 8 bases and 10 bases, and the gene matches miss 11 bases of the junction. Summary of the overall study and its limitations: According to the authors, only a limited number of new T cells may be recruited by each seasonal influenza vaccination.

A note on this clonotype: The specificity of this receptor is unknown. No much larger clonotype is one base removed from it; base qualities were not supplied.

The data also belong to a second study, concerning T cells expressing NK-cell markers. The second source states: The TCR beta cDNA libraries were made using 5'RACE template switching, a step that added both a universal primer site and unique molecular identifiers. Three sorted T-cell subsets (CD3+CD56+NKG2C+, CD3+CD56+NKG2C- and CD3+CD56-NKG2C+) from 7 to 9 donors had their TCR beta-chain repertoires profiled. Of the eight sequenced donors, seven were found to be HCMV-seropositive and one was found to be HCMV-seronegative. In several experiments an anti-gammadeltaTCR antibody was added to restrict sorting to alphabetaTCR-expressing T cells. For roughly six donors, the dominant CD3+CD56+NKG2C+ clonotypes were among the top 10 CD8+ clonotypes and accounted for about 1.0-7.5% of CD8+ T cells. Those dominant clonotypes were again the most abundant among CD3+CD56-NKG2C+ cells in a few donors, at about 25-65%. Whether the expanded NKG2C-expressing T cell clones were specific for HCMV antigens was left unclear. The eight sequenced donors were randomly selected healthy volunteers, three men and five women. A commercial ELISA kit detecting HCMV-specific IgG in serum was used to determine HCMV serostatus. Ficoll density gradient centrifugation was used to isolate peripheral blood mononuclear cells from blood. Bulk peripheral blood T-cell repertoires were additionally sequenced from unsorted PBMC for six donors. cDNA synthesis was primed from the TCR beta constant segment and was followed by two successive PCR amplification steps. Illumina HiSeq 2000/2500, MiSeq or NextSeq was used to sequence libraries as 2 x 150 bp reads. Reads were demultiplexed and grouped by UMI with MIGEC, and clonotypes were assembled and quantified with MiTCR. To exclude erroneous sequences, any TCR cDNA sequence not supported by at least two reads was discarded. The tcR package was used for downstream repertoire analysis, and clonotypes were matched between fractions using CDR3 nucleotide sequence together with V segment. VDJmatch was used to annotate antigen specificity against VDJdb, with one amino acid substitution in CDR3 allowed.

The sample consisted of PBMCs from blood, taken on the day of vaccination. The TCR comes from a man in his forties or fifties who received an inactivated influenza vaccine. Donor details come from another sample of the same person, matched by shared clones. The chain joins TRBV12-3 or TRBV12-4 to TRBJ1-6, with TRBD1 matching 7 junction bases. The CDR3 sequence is CASYKDRSGSPLHF. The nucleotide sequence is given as TGTGCCAGCTATAAGGACAGGAGCGGCTCACCCCTCCACTTT.